The 30 T cell receptor beta chains reported below all come from one sample, sequenced in a study of cytomegalovirus exposure and HLA in healthy donors. Vbeta (60) and Jbeta (13) primers were used in the PCR. TCRdb keeps only in-frame clones here, not all; method: immunoSEQ multiplex PCR. The table lists 45,000 to 70,000 clones, 80% to 85% of them singletons. Sequencing was carried out using PBMCs. These receptors were taken from a man aged 25 to 45 in good health and CMV-seronegative.

The V and J genes are TRBV7-8 and TRBJ2-5, with D tentatively TRBD2 (6 bases). The CDR3 length is 13 residues. Germline assignment: CDR1 SGHVS and CDR2 FQNEAQ. The V end was cut by 4 bases, the J end by 6 bases, with 12 bases between. The chain's CDR3 is CASSWGDAKTQYF. As DNA, the CDR3 is TGTGCCAGCAGCTGGGGGGACGCCAAGACCCAGTACTTC. The variable domain in full, completed from reference TRBV7-8 and TRBJ2-5, reads GAGVSQSPRYKVAKRGQDVALRCDPISGHVSLFWYQQALGQGPEFLTYFQNEAQLDKSGLPSDRFFAERPEGSVSTLKIQRTQQEDSAVYLCASSWGDAKTQYFGPGTRLLVL.

The genes are TRBV29-1 and TRBJ2-1, with TRBD1 identical over 10 bases. V gave up 7 bases and J gave up 4 bases; unmatched junction bases: 4. This CDR3 contains 13 residues. Germline V lookup: CDR1 SQVTM, CDR2 ANQGSEA. In DNA form, the CDR3 reads TGCAGCGCACGGACAGGGGGGTACAATGAGCAGTTCTTC. Its translation is CSARTGGYNEQFF.

The V gene is TRBV25-1, the J gene TRBJ2-3, with 8 bases matching TRBD2. The CDR3 totals 14 residues. The V segment lost 5 bases and the J segment 3 bases; nucleotides outside the gene matches: 4. Germline assignment: CDR1 MGHDK and CDR2 SYGVNS. The CDR3 region is CASSSAGGTDTQYF. CDR3 nucleotide sequence: TGTGCCAGCAGTTCGGCGGGGGGAACAGATACGCAGTATTTT.

This rearrangement joins TRBV18 to TRBJ1-5; no reliable D call. This CDR3 has 15 amino acids. CDR1 and CDR2 from the germline V gene are KGHSH and LQKENI. Trimming removed 3 bases at V and 15 bases at J, with 24 bases between. This CDR3 is CASSPAIGKESYLHF. The CDR3 region has the DNA TGTGCCAGCTCACCGGCCATCGGGAAGGAGTCGTACCTGCATTTT.

This clone was counted once. The chain links TRBV19 to TRBJ2-1; TRBD1 is a possible D gene (5 bases). V was trimmed by 2 bases and J by 4 bases, leaving 6 bases between them. CDR3 size: 13 residues. Germline-derived CDR1 and CDR2 are LNHDA and SQIVND (reference sequence). CDR3 sequence: CASSISGYNEQFF. The CDR3 DNA reads as TGTGCCAGTAGTATATCAGGGTACAATGAGCAGTTCTTC. Based on the CDR3 plus reference TRBV19 and TRBJ2-1, the full variable domain is DGGITQSPKYLFRKEGQNVTLSCEQNLNHDAMYWYRQDPGQGLRLIYYSQIVNDFQKGDIAEGYSVSREKKESFPLTVTSAQKNPTAFYLCASSISGYNEQFFGPGTRLTVL.

The CDR3 sequence is CASSLTTGSSYNEQFF. The CDR3, as DNA: TGCGCCAGCAGCTTGACAACAGGAAGCTCCTACAATGAGCAGTTCTTC. This rearrangement joins TRBV5-1 to TRBJ2-1, with TRBD1 as a possible D gene (5 bases). V lost 1 base, J lost 0 bases, and 11 bases lay in between. The CDR3 sequence is 16 residues long. CDR1 and CDR2 from the germline V gene are SGHRS and YFSETQ. The full variable domain, its missing parts supplied by reference TRBV5-1 and TRBJ2-1, is KAGVTQTPRYLIKTRGQQVTLSCSPISGHRSVSWYQQTPGQGLQFLFEYFSETQRNKGNFPGRFSGRQFSNSRSEMNVSTLELGDSALYLCASSLTTGSSYNEQFFGPGTRLTVL.

This chain links TRBV7-6 with TRBJ2-5; 14 bases line up with TRBD2. CDR1 is SGHVS, CDR2 FNYEAQ, per germline. There are 18 residues in the CDR3. The V and J ends lost 5 bases and 4 bases, in that order; junction bases with no gene match: 12. This CDR3 reads CASSPLTSGRAIRETQYF. CDR3 nucleotide sequence: TGTGCCAGCAGCCCATTGACTAGCGGGAGGGCTATACGAGAGACCCAGTACTTC.

This chain connects TRBV28 to TRBJ2-7; a possible D gene is TRBD2 (7 bases). Between the trimmed V and J ends, which lost 4 bases and 3 bases, there was a span of 13 bases. This CDR3 has 14 residues. Germline CDR1 and CDR2: MDHEN and SYDVKM. The chain's CDR3 is CASSSGGTDYEQYF. The CDR3 DNA is TGTGCCAGCAGTTCGGGGGGCACTGACTACGAGCAGTACTTC.

This clone is a singleton in its sample. The chain joins TRBV10-3 to TRBJ2-7, with a possible D match to TRBD2 (5 bases). The germline V gene encodes CDR1 ENHRY and CDR2 SYGVKD. V lost 0 bases and J lost 2, with 5 bases in between. The length of the CDR3 is 13 residues. DNA of the CDR3: TGTGCCATCAGTGAGTCGGGAGCCTACGAGCAGTACTTC. The encoded protein is CAISESGAYEQYF.

The chain carries TRBV19 and TRBJ1-2, with TRBD1 identical over 9 bases. Germline V gene data show CDR1 as LNHDA and CDR2 as SQIVND (reference sequence). V trimming: 3 bases; J trimming: 8 bases; junction bases outside the gene matches: 13. CDR3 length: 16 residues. The CDR3 DNA sequence: TGTGCCAGTAGTATTTACCCCGGACAGGGGCATGGGGGCTACACCTTC. It translates to CASSIYPGQGHGGYTF.

The sample holds a few counts of this clone. The rearrangement uses TRBV30 and TRBJ2-3; 8 nucleotides align to TRBD2. J gave up 4 bases and V 7 bases, and 10 bases lay outside the gene matches. In germline, CDR1 is GTSNPN, CDR2 SVGIG (reference sequence). The CDR3 consists of 14 residues. CDR3 protein: CASRGGSRADTQYF. The CDR3 nucleotides read TGTGCCTCCCGGGGGGGGAGTCGGGCAGATACGCAGTATTTT.

CDR3 nucleotide sequence: TGTGCCAGCAGCGCGGACCTTGTTCGGGGAGATACGCAGTATTTT. Translating it yields CASSADLVRGDTQYF. This chain uses TRBV7-2 with TRBJ2-3; maybe TRBD2 (5 bases). V lost 5 bases and J lost 5, with 17 bases in between. Germline CDR1 reads SGHTA; CDR2 reads FQGNSA. This CDR3 spans 15 amino acids. Full variable domain (remainder filled in from reference TRBV7-2 and TRBJ2-3): GAGVSQSPSNKVTEKGKDVELRCDPISGHTALYWYRQSLGQGLEFLIYFQGNSAPDKSGLPSDRFSAERTGGSVSTLTIQRTQQEDSAVYLCASSADLVRGDTQYFGPGTRLTVL.

The J gene is TRBJ1-1, the V gene TRBV9; D is unclear. Per germline, CDR1 SGDLS and CDR2 YYNGEE. Trimming shortened V by 0 bases and J by 1 base, and 7 bases separated the two germline ends. CDR3 length equals 14 residues. CDR3 sequence: CASSVVTANTEAFF. The CDR3 nucleotides read TGTGCCAGCAGCGTAGTAACAGCGAACACTGAAGCTTTCTTT. The full variable domain, rest sourced from reference TRBV9 and TRBJ1-1, is DSGVTQTPKHLITATGQRVTLRCSPRSGDLSVYWYQQSLDQGLQFLIQYYNGEERAKGNILERFSAQQFPDLHSELNLSSLELGDSALYFCASSVVTANTEAFFGQGTRLTVV.

This clone showed up just once. The chain uses TRBV10-1 and TRBJ2-7; TRBD2 matches at 10 bases. V lost 4 bases to trimming and J lost 2 bases; unmatched junction nucleotides: 17. Germline V gives CDR1 WNHNN, CDR2 SYGVQD (reference sequence). The CDR3 is 19 amino acids. The CDR3: CASSGSGLAGAERTYEQYF. Here the CDR3 DNA reads TGCGCCAGCAGTGGGTCAGGGCTAGCGGGAGCTGAAAGAACCTACGAGCAGTACTTC.

J is TRBJ1-3 and V is TRBV30, with 9 bases fitting TRBD1. CDR1 and CDR2 from the germline V gene are GTSNPN and SVGIG (reference sequence). The CDR3 loop spans 12 amino acids. After removal of 5 bases from V and 8 bases from J, the junction contained 4 bases not matched to a gene. The CDR3 loop is CAWGDRADTIYF. CDR3 nucleotides: TGTGCCTGGGGGGACAGGGCGGACACCATATATTTT.

V gene TRBV7-2 combines with J gene TRBJ1-2; D ambiguous. Germline V CDR1 and CDR2: SGHTA, FQGNSA. CDR3 size: 12 residues. V was pared by 5 bases and J by 4 bases, with 8 bases between. The CDR3 sequence: CASSLNTYGYTF. The CDR3 nucleotides read TGTGCCAGCAGCCTTAACACCTATGGCTACACCTTC.

This chain connects TRBV7-2 to TRBJ2-7, with 9 bases lining up with TRBD1. The CDR3 totals 14 residues. V lost 5 bases to trimming and J lost 5 bases; unmatched junction nucleotides: 7. The germline gives CDR1 SGHTA, CDR2 FQGNSA. DNA for the CDR3: TGTGCCAGCAGCACTCGGGACAGGGTCCACGAGCAGTACTTC. This codes for CASSTRDRVHEQYF.

The chain links TRBV2 to TRBJ1-2; D not certain. Germline CDR1 and CDR2: SNHLY and FYNNEI. The CDR3 contains 13 residues. The V end was cut by 4 bases, the J end by 8 bases, with 14 bases between. The CDR3 DNA follows: TGTGCCAGCAGTGTCACAGTCCCGGGGGGCTACACCTTC. Its translation is CASSVTVPGGYTF. The entire variable domain, with the rest obtained from reference TRBV2 and TRBJ1-2, is as follows: EPEVTQTPSHQVTQMGQEVILRCVPISNHLYFYWYRQILGQKVEFLVSFYNNEISEKSEIFDDQFSVERPDGSNFTLKIRSTKLEDSAMYFCASSVTVPGGYTFGSGTRLTVV.

This chain joins TRBV4-1 and TRBJ1-6; D remains ambiguous. Germline V gives CDR1 MGHRA, CDR2 YSYEKL. Trimming took 1 base from V and 0 from J, leaving 16 bases between them. The CDR3 length is 19 residues. DNA for the CDR3: TGCGCCAGCAGCCAAGTACTTCCTACCGTCCCCTCCTATAATTCACCCCTCCACTTT. Its translation: CASSQVLPTVPSYNSPLHF.

This chain connects TRBV19 to TRBJ1-2; 8 bases fit TRBD1. V gave up 4 bases and J gave up 2 bases; unmatched junction bases: 9. This CDR3 is 16 amino acids long. In germline, CDR1 is LNHDA, CDR2 SQIVND (reference sequence). The CDR3 here is CASSTRQGPTNYGYTF. In DNA form, the CDR3 reads TGTGCCAGTAGTACTCGACAGGGGCCCACCAACTATGGCTACACCTTC.

This clone occurred a few times. The gene calls are TRBV2 and TRBJ2-7; TRBD2 might be the D (5 bases). Germline V gives CDR1 SNHLY, CDR2 FYNNEI. Trimming left V 2 bases short and J 0 bases short, with 8 bases between. The CDR3 is made up of 14 amino acids. CDR3 nucleotide sequence: TGTGCCAGCAGTGAACAGCGGTTCTCCTACGAGCAGTACTTC. Translating gives CASSEQRFSYEQYF.

The V and J genes are TRBV7-8 and TRBJ2-7; D is unresolved. The germline gives CDR1 SGHVS, CDR2 FQNEAQ. Trimming took 5 bases from V and 3 from J, leaving 11 bases between them. This CDR3 is built from 13 residues. This CDR3 reads CASSPARGYEQYF. The CDR3, as DNA: TGTGCCAGCAGCCCCGCTCGCGGCTACGAGCAGTACTTC.

CDR3 sequence reads: CASSVSDRNTEAFF. CDR3 coding DNA: TGTGCCAGCAGTGTTTCCGACAGGAACACTGAAGCTTTCTTT. The V and J genes are TRBV28 and TRBJ1-1, with D possibly TRBD1 on 5 matching bases. The CDR3 runs 14 residues. Germline V gene lookup returns CDR1 MDHEN and CDR2 SYDVKM. V dropped 5 bases and J dropped 1 base, with 11 bases sitting between them.

This clone was observed a single time. In DNA, the CDR3 is TGTGCCAGCAGCTTAGCTAGCGGGAGTCTATACAATGAGCAGTTCTTC. Translating gives CASSLASGSLYNEQFF. The V gene is TRBV7-8, the J gene TRBJ2-1; 9 bases align to TRBD2. Germline V CDR1 and CDR2: SGHVS, FQNEAQ. The CDR3 is 16 residues long. V was pared by 0 bases and J by 4 bases, with 4 bases of the junction left unmatched. Drawing the rest from reference TRBV7-8 and TRBJ2-1, the complete variable domain is GAGVSQSPRYKVAKRGQDVALRCDPISGHVSLFWYQQALGQGPEFLTYFQNEAQLDKSGLPSDRFFAERPEGSVSTLKIQRTQQEDSAVYLCASSLASGSLYNEQFFGPGTRLTVL.

The rearrangement joins TRBV7-2 to TRBJ2-7; D uncertain. Germline CDR1 SGHTA, CDR2 FQGNSA. V was trimmed by 4 bases and J by 2 bases, leaving 3 bases between them. The CDR3 runs to 11 residues. The CDR3 loop is CASSSAYEQYF. The CDR3 coding sequence is TGTGCCAGCAGCTCCGCCTACGAGCAGTACTTC.

The gene calls are TRBV4-3 and TRBJ2-5; 8 bases are shared with TRBD1. The assigned J gene may be wrong: the sequence end matches TRBJ2-7 better. Per germline, CDR1 LGHNA and CDR2 YSLEER. The CDR3 covers 14 residues. CDR3 residues: CASSQGTGRYEQYF. The DNA of the CDR3 is TGCGCCAGCAGCCAAGGGACAGGGAGATACGAGCAGTACTTC.

The chain links TRBV2 to TRBJ1-1, with D perhaps TRBD1 (6 bases). This CDR3 has 15 amino acids. The V and J ends lost 6 bases and 2 bases respectively, with 16 bases between them. The germline V gene has CDR1 SNHLY and CDR2 FYNNEI. The CDR3 here is CASRANQGRNTEAFF. The CDR3 DNA is TGTGCCAGCAGAGCCAATCAGGGGCGTAACACTGAAGCTTTCTTT.

This chain uses TRBV9 with TRBJ1-1; tentatively, D is TRBD1 (5 bases). Trimming cost V 4 bases and J 0 bases, with 13 bases left between them. CDR1 and CDR2 from the germline V gene are SGDLS and YYNGEE. The length of the CDR3 is 15 residues. CDR3 bases: TGTGCCAGCAGCTTCGGGGGGGTCTTGAACACTGAAGCTTTCTTT. Its translation: CASSFGGVLNTEAFF.

The rearrangement links TRBV18 to TRBJ1-2; 8 bases line up with TRBD1. There are 18 residues in the CDR3. V lost 2 bases and J lost 6; bases outside the gene matches: 17. From germline, CDR1 is KGHSH and CDR2 LQKENI. CDR3 in amino acids: CASSPSTPGQAQINGYTF. The CDR3 DNA sequence: TGTGCCAGCTCACCAAGCACCCCGGGACAGGCCCAGATAAATGGCTACACCTTC.

This clone occurred a few times. The V gene is TRBV6-6, the J gene TRBJ2-2; perhaps TRBD1 as D (5 bases). CDR1 MNHNY and CDR2 SVGAGI come from the germline V gene (reference sequence). The CDR3 consists of 12 residues. Trimming took 11 bases from V and 2 from J, leaving 9 bases between them. CDR3 in amino acids: CAGQGNTGELFF. The CDR3 coding sequence is TGTGCCGGGCAGGGTAACACCGGGGAGCTGTTTTTT.